Following are 23 T cell receptor beta chains from one sample sequenced in a study of T cell repertoires in cytomegalovirus infection. One entry per CDR3 protein results from TCRdb running MiXCR on the reads. The repertoire holds roughly 250,000 distinct CDR3 sequences, with more than 9% as singletons. Sequencing was done on a sample of PBMCs. The origin of the receptors is a human donor in good health (CMV status not recorded). Some clones in this sample may be carry-over from other donors' samples.

This clonotype was counted many times. The chain couples TRBV7-2 to TRBJ1-2, with D maybe TRBD1 (6 bases). Germline-derived CDR1 and CDR2 are SGHTA and FQGNSA. The CDR3 is made up of 15 amino acids. The V gene lost 5 bases and the J gene lost 2 bases, with 15 bases spanning the gap. CDR3 sequence: CASSAEGGANYGYTF. The DNA of the CDR3 is TGTGCCAGCAGCGCAGAGGGGGGGGCGAACTATGGCTACACCTTC.

The sample holds a few counts of this clonotype. The chain uses TRBV2 and TRBJ2-7, with 11 positions matching TRBD2. The germline CDR1 and CDR2 sequences are SNHLY and FYNNEI. Trimming took 2 bases from V and 6 from J; bases not matched to a gene: 9. The CDR3 contains 16 residues. In DNA, the CDR3 is TGTGCCAGCAGTGAACGGGTAGCGGGAGGGCCACGCGAGCAGTACTTC. Protein product: CASSERVAGGPREQYF.

This clonotype was observed at least ten times. The chain uses TRBV7-2 and TRBJ1-1, with D unresolved. Deletions cut 5 bases from V and 8 bases from J, with 9 bases between. Germline loops: CDR1 SGHTA, CDR2 FQGNSA. This CDR3 has 11 residues. DNA for the CDR3: TGTGCCAGCAGCCGTCGGGAGGAAGCTTTCTTT. As protein: CASSRREEAFF.

This clonotype was seen a few times. The rearrangement links TRBV20-1 to TRBJ2-7; TRBD1 might be the D (6 bases). The germline CDR1 and CDR2 sequences are DFQATT and SNEGSKA (reference sequence). Trimming removed 5 bases at V and 4 bases at J, with 15 bases between. The CDR3 runs to 13 residues. CDR3 sequence reads: CSASTGTAYEQYF. Here the CDR3 DNA reads TGCAGTGCTTCTACAGGGACCGCTTACGAGCAGTACTTC.

The gene calls are TRBV5-1 and TRBJ1-1; D unclear. Trimming shortened V by 1 base and J by 1 base, and 11 bases separated the two germline ends. CDR1 is SGHRS and CDR2 is YFSETQ in the germline V gene. This CDR3 spans 15 amino acids. In DNA, the CDR3 is TGCGCCAGCAGCTTGATCTCCCCGACGAACACTGAAGCTTTCTTT. Translated, it gives CASSLISPTNTEAFF.

The V and J genes are TRBV7-2 and TRBJ2-7; 12 nucleotides line up with TRBD2. Germline V gene sequence: CDR1 SGHTA, CDR2 FQGNSA. There are 16 residues in the CDR3. J gave up 5 bases and V 1 base, and 6 bases lay outside the gene matches. The CDR3 sequence: CASSLGLAGGIDEQYF. The CDR3 DNA follows: TGTGCCAGCAGCTTAGGCCTAGCGGGAGGGATAGACGAGCAGTACTTC.

J is TRBJ2-7 and V is TRBV14; perhaps TRBD1 as D (6 bases). Germline CDR1 SGHDN, CDR2 FVKESK. CDR3 length equals 14 residues. V dropped 4 bases and J dropped 4 bases, with 14 bases sitting between them. The CDR3 nucleotides read TGTGCCAGCAGCCGAGAGGACAGATCGTACGAGCAGTACTTC. It yields the protein CASSREDRSYEQYF.

This chain uses TRBV11-2 with TRBJ2-1, with D hard to call. The V and J ends lost 3 bases and 4 bases respectively, with 16 bases between them. This CDR3 is built from 16 residues. CDR1 and CDR2 (germline): SGHAT, FQNNGV. The CDR3 nucleotides are TGTGCCAGCAGCTTGGAAGCTCTAAGGGTTTACAATGAGCAGTTCTTC. The encoded protein is CASSLEALRVYNEQFF.

This clonotype occurred a few times. The chain combines TRBV7-2 with TRBJ2-7, with D perhaps TRBD2 (6 bases). CDR3 length: 15 residues. Germline V CDR1 and CDR2: SGHTA, FQGNSA. Trimming pared 1 base from V and 6 bases from J, leaving 16 bases between. The CDR3 nucleotides read TGTGCCAGCAGCTTAGTAGTAGCCGGGAGAGGCGAGCAGTACTTC. Its translation is CASSLVVAGRGEQYF. Combining the CDR3 with reference TRBV7-2 and TRBJ2-7 gives the whole variable domain GAGVSQSPSNKVTEKGKDVELRCDPISGHTALYWYRQSLGQGLEFLIYFQGNSAPDKSGLPSDRFSAERTGGSVSTLTIQRTQQEDSAVYLCASSLVVAGRGEQYFGPGTRLTVT.

This chain links TRBV2 with TRBJ2-1; perhaps D is TRBD1 or TRBD2 (5 bases each). Looked up from germline, CDR1 is SNHLY and CDR2 is FYNNEI. V lost 2 bases and J 9 bases, leaving 17 bases between the germline ends. CDR3 length equals 15 residues. CDR3 sequence: CASSENAGTGSEQFF. The CDR3 DNA reads as TGTGCCAGCAGTGAAAACGCAGGGACGGGGAGTGAGCAGTTCTTC.

V usage is TRBV28 and J usage is TRBJ1-6; D is undetermined. This CDR3 has 12 residues. CDR1 and CDR2 (germline): MDHEN, SYDVKM. Deletions cut 5 bases from V and 14 bases from J, with 13 bases between. The CDR3, as DNA: TGTGCCAGCAGTCCGCGTACAGAAGCCCTCCACTTT. This translates into CASSPRTEALHF. Filled out from reference TRBV28 and TRBJ1-6, the complete variable domain reads DVKVTQSSRYLVKRTGEKVFLECVQDMDHENMFWYRQDPGLGLRLIYFSYDVKMKEKGDIPEGYSVSREKKERFSLILESASTNQTSMYLCASSPRTEALHFGNGTRLTVT.

This clonotype was found many times. The genes are TRBV7-9 and TRBJ2-7; D is perhaps TRBD1 or TRBD2 (5 bases each). Deletions cut 5 bases from V and 2 bases from J, with 16 bases between. The CDR3 runs to 15 residues. Germline CDR1 SEHNR, CDR2 FQNEAQ (reference sequence). The CDR3 protein is CASSPRGRPPYEQYF. The CDR3 DNA reads as TGTGCCAGCAGCCCTCGGGGCAGGCCTCCCTACGAGCAGTACTTC.

This clonotype appeared many times. The chain links TRBV7-2 to TRBJ1-1, with D tentatively TRBD1 (5 bases). This CDR3 has 14 residues. Germline loops: CDR1 SGHTA, CDR2 FQGNSA. V lost 1 base to trimming and J lost 1 base, with 7 bases between them. In DNA form, the CDR3 reads TGTGCCAGCAGCTTAGAGGGGACGAACACTGAAGCTTTCTTT. This translates into CASSLEGTNTEAFF.

This clonotype was seen repeatedly, ten times or more. The rearrangement links TRBV12-5 to TRBJ2-2, with unresolved D. Germline V lookup: CDR1 LGHNT, CDR2 FRNRAP. The CDR3 consists of 13 residues. Trimming removed 1 base at V and 6 bases at J, with 6 bases between. CDR3 loop: CASGLGAPGELFF. The DNA for the CDR3 is TGTGCTAGTGGTTTGGGGGCACCCGGGGAGCTGTTTTTT.

This clonotype was counted ten times or more. V and J are TRBV2 and TRBJ2-7, with a possible D match to TRBD1 (6 bases). The V and J ends lost 8 bases and 13 bases respectively, with 18 bases between them. The germline gives CDR1 SNHLY, CDR2 FYNNEI. This CDR3 region has 11 residues. The CDR3 nucleotides are TGTGCCAGCCTCGGGGACATCGCCCTTTACTTC. Residues: CASLGDIALYF. Supplemented by reference TRBV2 and TRBJ2-7, the full variable domain reads EPEVTQTPSHQVTQMGQEVILRCVPISNHLYFYWYRQILGQKVEFLVSFYNNEISEKSEIFDDQFSVERPDGSNFTLKIRSTKLEDSAMYFCASLGDIALYFGPGTRLTVT.

This clonotype was seen at least ten times. The chain carries TRBV7-2 and TRBJ1-1; TRBD1 agrees at 11 bases. The V segment lost 0 bases and the J segment 1 base; nucleotides outside the gene matches: 1. Germline CDR1 and CDR2: SGHTA and FQGNSA. The CDR3 has 16 amino acids. The CDR3 is CASSLADRGPNTEAFF. CDR3 sequence (DNA): TGTGCCAGCAGCTTAGCGGACAGGGGGCCGAACACTGAAGCTTTCTTT.

The chain joins TRBV6-5 to TRBJ2-5; TRBD1 matches at 10 bases. The CDR3 extends over 15 amino acids. With V trimmed by 0 bases and J by 3 bases, 1 base remained unmatched. Germline-derived CDR1 and CDR2 are MNHEY and SVGAGI. This chain's CDR3 is CASSYSGTGEETQYF. CDR3 coding DNA: TGTGCCAGCAGTTACTCCGGGACAGGGGAAGAGACCCAGTACTTC.

This clonotype was observed at least ten times. The chain has TRBV12-3 or TRBV12-4 and TRBJ1-1; D may be TRBD1 (5 bases). Trimming pared 1 base from V and 10 bases from J, leaving 13 bases between. The length of the CDR3 is 13 residues. The CDR3 is CASSLVEGAVAFF. In DNA, the CDR3 is TGTGCCAGCAGTTTAGTGGAAGGGGCGGTAGCTTTCTTT.

This clonotype was found many times. This rearrangement joins TRBV7-2 to TRBJ1-5; the D is unclear. CDR3 length: 15 amino acids. CDR1 is SGHTA and CDR2 is FQGNSA in the germline V gene. Deletions cut 4 bases from V and 0 bases from J, with 10 bases between. The chain's CDR3 is CASSSGRFSNQPQHF. The CDR3, as DNA: TGTGCCAGCAGCTCCGGAAGGTTTAGCAATCAGCCCCAGCATTTT.

This clonotype occurred many times. This sequence joins TRBV28 and TRBJ1-5, with D maybe TRBD1 (6 bases). The V gene's germline CDR1 is MDHEN and CDR2 SYDVKM. This CDR3 spans 12 amino acids. CDR3 protein: CAGGGGNQPQHF. In DNA form, the CDR3 reads TGTGCAGGGGGGGGTGGCAATCAGCCCCAGCATTTT.

V is TRBV5-1 and J is TRBJ2-7; 8 nucleotides align to TRBD1. The V segment lost 3 bases and the J segment 4 bases; nucleotides outside the gene matches: 15. The CDR3 runs to 17 residues. Germline V gives CDR1 SGHRS, CDR2 YFSETQ. CDR3 bases: TGCGCCAGCAGCTCCATCGCCGGGACAGGTTCCATTTACGAGCAGTACTTC. Its translation: CASSSIAGTGSIYEQYF.

This clonotype was recorded at least ten times. The chain links TRBV5-4 to TRBJ2-2; D gene unclear. Trimming shortened V by 4 bases and J by 1 base, and 5 bases separated the two germline ends. Germline assignment: CDR1 SGHNT and CDR2 YYREEE (reference sequence). The CDR3 spans 13 residues. The CDR3 is CASSPGNTGELFF. DNA of the CDR3: TGTGCCAGCAGCCCCGGGAACACCGGGGAGCTGTTTTTT.

In this sample, this clonotype turned up many times. V is TRBV6-1 and J is TRBJ2-3; D may be TRBD1 (6 bases). CDR1 and CDR2 (germline): MNHNS, SASEGT. This CDR3 contains 16 residues. V was clipped by 10 bases and J by 2 bases, with 22 bases between them. CDR3 nucleotides: TGTGCCATCAGGGGCTCCGGGACGGAATACACAGATACGCAGTATTTT. This encodes CAIRGSGTEYTDTQYF.